This T cell receptor (beta chain) was recovered during a study of beta chain features in type 1 diabetes. General study results and limits: All four CD4+ subsets of Type 1 diabetes patients contained TCRB CDR3s that were moderately but significantly shorter. Insertions were fewer and deletions more numerous at VDJ junctions in type 1 diabetes patients.

Expressed TCRB transcripts were sequenced, since all the RNA that had been isolated was reverse transcribed. About 3.5 million reads, on average, came from each naive, central memory and regulatory T cell sample. The data were produced by immunoSEQ multiplex PCR, yet TCRdb's version contains in-frame clones alone and is incomplete. There are 500,000 to 850,000 clones in the sample; about an eighth occur only once, and just under 0.04% lies in the top ten. The V gene's germline CDR1 is GTSNPN and CDR2 SVGIG (reference sequence). This CDR3 has 11 amino acids. Trimming left V 4 bases short and J 4 bases short, with 6 bases between. A note on this clone: Its target is not known. The sample has other DNA sequences that encode this CDR3 too.

The TCR comes from a man aged 18 to 29 with type 1 diabetes. The rearrangement joins TRBV30 to TRBJ2-3, with D hard to call. The sequencing sample was made of naive CD4+ T cells from blood. The CDR3 reads CAWTSADTQYF. As DNA, the CDR3 is TGTGCCTGGACATCAGCAGATACGCAGTATTTT.